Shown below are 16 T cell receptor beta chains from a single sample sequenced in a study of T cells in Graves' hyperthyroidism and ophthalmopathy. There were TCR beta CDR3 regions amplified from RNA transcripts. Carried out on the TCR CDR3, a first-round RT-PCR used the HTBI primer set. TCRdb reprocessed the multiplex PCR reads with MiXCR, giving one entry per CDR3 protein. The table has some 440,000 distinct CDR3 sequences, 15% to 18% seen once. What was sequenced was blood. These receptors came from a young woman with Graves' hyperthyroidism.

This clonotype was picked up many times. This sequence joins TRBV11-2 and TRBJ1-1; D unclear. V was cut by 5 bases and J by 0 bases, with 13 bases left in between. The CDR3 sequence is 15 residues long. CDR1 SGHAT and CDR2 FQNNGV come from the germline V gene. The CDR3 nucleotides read TGTGCCAGCAGCCCCCCGACACTGATGAACACTGAAGCTTTCTTT. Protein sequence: CASSPPTLMNTEAFF.

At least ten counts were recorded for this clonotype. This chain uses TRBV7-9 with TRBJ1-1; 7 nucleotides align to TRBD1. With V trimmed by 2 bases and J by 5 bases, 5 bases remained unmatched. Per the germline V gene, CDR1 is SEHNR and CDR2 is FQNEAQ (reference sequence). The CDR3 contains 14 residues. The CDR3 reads CASSLQGGNTEAFF. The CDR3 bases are TGTGCCAGCAGCTTACAGGGGGGGAATACTGAAGCTTTCTTT.

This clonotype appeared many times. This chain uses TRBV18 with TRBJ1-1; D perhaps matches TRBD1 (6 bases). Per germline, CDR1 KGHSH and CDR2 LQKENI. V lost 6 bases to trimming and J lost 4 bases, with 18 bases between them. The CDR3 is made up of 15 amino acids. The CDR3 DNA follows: TGTGCCAGCTCTAATACAGGGTCGAGTGGCACTGAAGCTTTCTTT. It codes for CASSNTGSSGTEAFF.

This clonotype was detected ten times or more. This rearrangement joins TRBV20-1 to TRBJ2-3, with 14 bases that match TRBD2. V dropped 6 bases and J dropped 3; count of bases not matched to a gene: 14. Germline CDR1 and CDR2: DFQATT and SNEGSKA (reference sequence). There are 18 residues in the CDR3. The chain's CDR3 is CSARPGTSGSHRTDTQYF. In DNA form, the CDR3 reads TGCAGTGCACGTCCCGGGACTAGCGGGAGCCACCGAACAGATACGCAGTATTTT.

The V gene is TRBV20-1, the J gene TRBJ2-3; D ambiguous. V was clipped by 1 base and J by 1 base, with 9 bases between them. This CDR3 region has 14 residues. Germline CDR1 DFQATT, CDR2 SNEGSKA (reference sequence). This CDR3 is CSARGLVGTDTQYF. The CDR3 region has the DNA TGCAGTGCTAGAGGTCTAGTCGGCACAGATACGCAGTATTTT.

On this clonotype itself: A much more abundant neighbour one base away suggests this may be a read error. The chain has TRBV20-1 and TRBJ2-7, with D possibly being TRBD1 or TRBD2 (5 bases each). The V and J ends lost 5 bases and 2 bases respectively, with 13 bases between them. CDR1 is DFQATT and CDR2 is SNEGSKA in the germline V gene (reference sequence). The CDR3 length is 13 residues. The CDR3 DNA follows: TGCAGTGCTTTTCCAGGGAGCCCCTACGAGCAGTACTTC. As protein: CSAFPGSPYEQYF.

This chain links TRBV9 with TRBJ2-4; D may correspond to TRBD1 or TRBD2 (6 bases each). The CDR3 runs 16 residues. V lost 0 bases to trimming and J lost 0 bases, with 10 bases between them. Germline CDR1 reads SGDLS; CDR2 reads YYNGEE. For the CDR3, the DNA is TGTGCCAGCAGCGTAGGGGGGGCCCTAGCCAAAAACATTCAGTACTTC. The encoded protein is CASSVGGALAKNIQYF.

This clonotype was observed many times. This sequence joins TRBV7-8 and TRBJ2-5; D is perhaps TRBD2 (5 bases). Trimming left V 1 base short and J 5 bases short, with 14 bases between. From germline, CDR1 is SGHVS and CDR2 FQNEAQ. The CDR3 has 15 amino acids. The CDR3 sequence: CASSLERGRGETQYF. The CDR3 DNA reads TGTGCCAGCAGCTTAGAAAGAGGGCGAGGTGAGACCCAGTACTTC.

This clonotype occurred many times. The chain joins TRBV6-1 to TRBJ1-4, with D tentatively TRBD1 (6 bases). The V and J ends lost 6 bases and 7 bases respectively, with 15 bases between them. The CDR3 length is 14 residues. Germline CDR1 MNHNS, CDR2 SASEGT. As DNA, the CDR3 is TGTGCCAGCAGGCAACAGGGCGTAGGTGAAAAACTGTTTTTT. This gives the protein CASRQQGVGEKLFF.

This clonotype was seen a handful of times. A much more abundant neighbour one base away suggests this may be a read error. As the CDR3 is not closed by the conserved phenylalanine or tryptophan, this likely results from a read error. The CDR3 nucleotides read TGTGCCAGCAGCGAGGTCTACAATGAGCAGTTCTCC. Encoded protein: CASSEVYNEQFS. V usage is TRBV12-3 or TRBV12-4 and J usage is TRBJ2-1; the D is unclear. The CDR3 spans 12 residues. V dropped 6 bases and J dropped 3 bases, with 6 bases sitting between them.

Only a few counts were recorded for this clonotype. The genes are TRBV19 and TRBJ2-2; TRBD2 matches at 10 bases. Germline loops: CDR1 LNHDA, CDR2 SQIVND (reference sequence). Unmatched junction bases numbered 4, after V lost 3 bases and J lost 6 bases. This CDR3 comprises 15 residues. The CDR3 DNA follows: TGTGCCAGTAGTATCCTAGCGGGAGTTTCCGGGGAGCTGTTTTTT. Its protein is CASSILAGVSGELFF. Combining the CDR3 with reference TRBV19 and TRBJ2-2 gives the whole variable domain DGGITQSPKYLFRKEGQNVTLSCEQNLNHDAMYWYRQDPGQGLRLIYYSQIVNDFQKGDIAEGYSVSREKKESFPLTVTSAQKNPTAFYLCASSILAGVSGELFFGEGSRLTVL.

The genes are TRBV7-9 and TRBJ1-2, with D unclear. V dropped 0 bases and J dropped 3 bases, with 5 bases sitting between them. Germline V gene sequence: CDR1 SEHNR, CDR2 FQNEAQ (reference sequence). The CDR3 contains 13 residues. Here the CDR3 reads CASSLARHYGYTF. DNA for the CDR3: TGTGCCAGCAGCTTAGCGCGTCACTATGGCTACACCTTC.

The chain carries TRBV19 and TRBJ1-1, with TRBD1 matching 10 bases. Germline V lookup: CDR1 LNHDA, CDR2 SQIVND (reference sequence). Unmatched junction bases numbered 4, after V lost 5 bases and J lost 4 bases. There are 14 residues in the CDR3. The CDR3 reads CASSPGTGATEAFF. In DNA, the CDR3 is TGTGCCAGTAGTCCCGGGACAGGGGCCACTGAAGCTTTCTTT.

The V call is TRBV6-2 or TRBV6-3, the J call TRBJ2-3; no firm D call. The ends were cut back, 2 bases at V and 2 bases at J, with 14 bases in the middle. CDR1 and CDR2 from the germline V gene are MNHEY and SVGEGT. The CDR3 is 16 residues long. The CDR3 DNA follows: TGTGCCAGCAGTTACGGGTCGAGGCGGATCACAGATACGCAGTATTTT. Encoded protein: CASSYGSRRITDTQYF.

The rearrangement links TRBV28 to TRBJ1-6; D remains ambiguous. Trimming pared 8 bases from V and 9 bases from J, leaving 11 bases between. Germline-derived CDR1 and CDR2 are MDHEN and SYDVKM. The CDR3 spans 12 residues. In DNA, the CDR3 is TGTGCCAGCGGGGAGGGTCTTTCACCCCTCCACTTT. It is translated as CASGEGLSPLHF.

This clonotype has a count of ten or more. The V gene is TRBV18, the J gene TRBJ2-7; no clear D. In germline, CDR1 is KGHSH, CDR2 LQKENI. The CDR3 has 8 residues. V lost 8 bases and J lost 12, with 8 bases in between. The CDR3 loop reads CASPLRYF. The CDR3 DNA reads TGTGCCAGCCCGTTGCGGTACTTC.